The sample holds one count of the clone carrying this TCR beta chain. As yet, its antigen is unknown. The junction differs from germline at one of its ends, possibly a read error. Using immunoSEQ multiplex PCR, the repertoire was profiled, and TCRdb retains in-frame clones only, with some absent. The sample has tens of thousands of clones, roughly 80% seen once. The record originates from a study of memory CD4+ T cells and cytomegalovirus serostatus. General study points: Of roughly 180 reported CMV TCRbeta sequences, under 70 were found in memory CD4+ repertoires. Suggested: most of the CMV-linked TCR signature lies in CD4+ memory cells.

CDR1 is SGHTA and CDR2 is FQGTGA in the germline V gene. CDR3 length equals 13 residues. Single viable CD3+CD4+CD8-CD45RO+ cells were sorted as the memory CD4+ T cells. This receptor was taken from an adult in good health and CMV-seronegative. This sequence joins TRBV7-3 and TRBJ2-1; TRBD2 matches at 7 bases. The sequencing sample was made of memory CD4+ T cells from blood. The CDR3 sequence is CASSVGDYSEQFF. The DNA for the CDR3 is TGTGCCAGCAGCGTAGGGGACTACAGTGAGCAGTTCTTC.